The 13 T cell receptor beta chains below come from one sample, sequenced in a study of PD-L1 blockade in urothelial cancer. Assay: immunoSEQ multiplex PCR; the TCRdb copy retains only in-frame clones and omits some. The sample has about 52,000 clones; more than 75% are singletons. The sample's time point: pretreatment peripheral blood. Sequencing was performed on PBMCs, taken around atezolizumab (anti-PD-L1) treatment. These receptors were collected from a man aged 50-59 years with urothelial cancer.

The chain uses TRBV9 and TRBJ2-7; TRBD2 agrees at 7 bases. CDR1 SGDLS and CDR2 YYNGEE come from the germline V gene. This CDR3 has 18 amino acids. V was clipped by 3 bases and J by 0 bases; unmatched bases: 15. The CDR3 spells CASSESGTDAALSYEQYF. The CDR3 DNA follows: TGTGCCAGCAGCGAAAGCGGGACGGACGCTGCTCTCTCCTACGAGCAGTACTTC.

The chain is built from TRBV5-1 and TRBJ2-3, with TRBD2 matching 11 bases. This CDR3 comprises 19 residues. CDR1 is SGHRS, CDR2 YFSETQ, per germline. Losses at the gene ends were 4 bases for V and 0 bases for J; bases not matched to a gene: 13. CDR3 sequence reads: CASSRLTSGGHTSTDTQYF. The CDR3 nucleotides read TGCGCCAGCAGCCGCCTCACTAGCGGGGGCCACACGAGCACAGATACGCAGTATTTT.

The chain carries TRBV5-1 and TRBJ2-1; D remains unclear. CDR1 is SGHRS, CDR2 YFSETQ, per germline. The ends were cut back, 4 bases at V and 2 bases at J, with 4 bases in the middle. CDR3 size: 12 residues. The CDR3 DNA sequence: TGCGCCAGCAGCGTCGCCTACAATGAGCAGTTCTTC. Encoded protein: CASSVAYNEQFF.

The genes are TRBV30 and TRBJ1-5, with 9 bases matching TRBD1. There are 14 residues in the CDR3. V shed 2 bases and J 4 bases; nucleotides not matched to a gene: 3. Germline V CDR1 and CDR2: GTSNPN, SVGIG (reference sequence). Written as DNA, the CDR3 is TGTGCCTGGAGTCCGGGACAGGGAAATCAGCCCCAGCATTTT. Amino acid sequence: CAWSPGQGNQPQHF.

The V call is TRBV29-1, the J call TRBJ2-1; 8 bases fit TRBD1. From germline, CDR1 is SQVTM and CDR2 ANQGSEA. The trim removed 8 bases at V and 4 bases at J, leaving 7 bases unmatched. This CDR3 has 13 amino acids. The CDR3 region is CSFRDRTYNEQFF. The DNA for the CDR3 is TGCAGCTTCCGGGACAGGACGTACAATGAGCAGTTCTTC.

V is TRBV11-2 and J is TRBJ2-7; 12 bases align to TRBD2. The CDR3 runs to 18 residues. J gave up 0 bases and V 5 bases, and 11 bases lay outside the gene matches. From germline, CDR1 is SGHAT and CDR2 FQNNGV. This chain's CDR3 is CASSVIGLAGLSSYEQYF. Written as DNA, the CDR3 is TGTGCCAGCAGCGTCATAGGACTAGCGGGGCTCAGCTCCTACGAGCAGTACTTC.

This chain joins TRBV27 and TRBJ2-3; the D gene is possibly TRBD2 (5 bases). The V gene lost 3 bases and the J gene lost 6 bases, with 16 bases spanning the gap. Germline-derived CDR1 and CDR2 are MNHEY and SMNVEV (reference sequence). This CDR3 has 15 amino acids. CDR3 protein: CASSFSRGGVDTQYF. CDR3 nucleotide sequence: TGTGCCAGCAGTTTCTCGCGTGGAGGCGTGGATACGCAGTATTTT.

This clone was counted only a few times. This chain connects TRBV5-8 to TRBJ1-3; no definite D call. V lost 2 bases and J lost 1, with 4 bases in between. Germline CDR1 SGHTS, CDR2 YDEGEE. The CDR3 totals 13 residues. CDR3 in DNA: TGTGCCAGCAGCTTCAGTTCTGGAAACACCATATATTTT. This gives the protein CASSFSSGNTIYF.

This chain links TRBV7-2 with TRBJ1-5; 8 positions match TRBD1. CDR3 size: 18 residues. Germline CDR1 is SGHTA and CDR2 is FQGNSA. J lost 3 bases, V lost 1 base, and 11 bases had no gene match. The CDR3 bases are TGTGCCAGCAGCTTAGTACCCCCTCGGACAGGGCCCAATCAGCCCCAGCATTTT. Translating it yields CASSLVPPRTGPNQPQHF.

The rearrangement joins TRBV10-3 to TRBJ2-1, with 7 bases matching TRBD1. This CDR3 has 17 amino acids. The germline V gene encodes CDR1 ENHRY and CDR2 SYGVKD. V dropped 2 bases and J dropped 4; count of bases not matched to a gene: 11. The CDR3 sequence: CAISEATGQPFYNEQFF. Written as DNA, the CDR3 is TGTGCCATCAGTGAGGCCACGGGACAGCCTTTTTACAATGAGCAGTTCTTC.

This clone was seen once. V gene TRBV30 combines with J gene TRBJ2-3; 15 bases align to TRBD2. CDR3 length: 15 amino acids. CDR1 is GTSNPN and CDR2 is SVGIG in the germline V gene (reference sequence). V dropped 6 bases and J dropped 4; count of bases not matched to a gene: 5. For the CDR3, the DNA is TGTGCCTGCGGACTAGCGGGAGGGCCGTCAGATACGCAGTATTTT. It is translated as CACGLAGGPSDTQYF. Together with reference TRBV30 and TRBJ2-3, the CDR3 gives the full variable domain: SQTIHQWPATLVQPVGSPLSLECTVEGTSNPNLYWYRQAAGRGLQLLFYSVGIGQISSEVPQNLSASRPQDRQFILSSKKLLLSDSGFYLCACGLAGGPSDTQYFGPGTRLTVL.

Details on this clone: A junction boundary mismatches the germline segment, possibly from a read error. The chain couples TRBV11-2 to TRBJ2-1, with 8 bases identical to TRBD1. From germline, CDR1 is SGHAT and CDR2 FQNNGV. The length of the CDR3 is 15 residues. The CDR3 coding sequence is TGTGCCAGCAGCCTAGACAGGGGTCCCTACAATGAGCAGTTCTTC. This gives the protein CASSLDRGPYNEQFF. Complete variable domain (other parts from reference TRBV11-2 and TRBJ2-1): EAGVAQSPRYKIIEKRQSVAFWCNPISGHATLYWYQQILGQGPKLLIQFQNNGVVDDSQLPKDRFSAERLKGVDSTLKIQPAKLEDSAVYLCASSLDRGPYNEQFFGPGTRLTVL.

The chain joins TRBV5-8 to TRBJ2-3; 11 positions match TRBD1. The CDR3 sequence is 15 residues long. Germline V CDR1 and CDR2: SGHTS, YDEGEE. V shed 3 bases, J shed 4 bases, and the junction held 4 bases outside the gene matches. This chain's CDR3 is CASSSGQGGADTQYF. The CDR3 DNA reads TGTGCCAGCAGCTCGGGACAGGGGGGGGCAGATACGCAGTATTTT. Together with reference TRBV5-8 and TRBJ2-3, the CDR3 gives the full variable domain: EAGVTQSPTHLIKTRGQQATLRCSPISGHTSVYWYQQALGLGLQFLLWYDEGEERNRGNFPPRFSGRQFPNYSSELNVNALELEDSALYLCASSSGQGGADTQYFGPGTRLTVL.